These T cell receptor beta chains were read from a single sample in a study of low-dose radiotherapy and immunotherapy resistance in tumors. TCRdb ran MiXCR on the reads and lists one entry per CDR3 protein. The sample has around 80,000 distinct CDR3 sequences; around 17% are singletons. The sequences come from PBMCs, collected after low-dose radiotherapy plus immunotherapy. These receptors were taken from a male donor with prostate cancer. The CDR3 runs from the conserved cysteine through the conserved F or W. D genes are given only for firm matches. Some rows have no size entry. The others give once, few or many, or a class for an expanded clone.

DNA,CDR3,V,size,D,J
TGTGCCAGCAGTTTTCGGGACAGGGGCTGGAAACTGTTTTTT,CASSFRDRGWKLFF,TRBV27,many,TRBD1,TRBJ1-4
TGCAGCGTTGAAGAGGTGGCTAGCGGGTTTTTCCCCCTATCTGGGGCCAACGTCCTGACTTTC,CSVEEVASGFFPLSGANVLTF,TRBV29-1,many,TRBD2,TRBJ2-6
TGCAGTGCTGGGAGGGACACAGATACGCAGTATTTT,CSAGRDTDTQYF,TRBV20-1,many,TRBD2,TRBJ2-3
TGTGCCAGCTCACCAGGGGGGAGTAACTATGGCTACACCTTC,CASSPGGSNYGYTF,TRBV18,.,.,TRBJ1-2
TGTGCCAGCAGCGTAGGAGCCGGGACAGGGGAATTCAATGAGCAGTTCTTC,CASSVGAGTGEFNEQFF,TRBV9,many,TRBD1,TRBJ2-1
TGTGCCATCAGTCAACAGGGTTTAAACTCACCCCTCCACTTT,CAISQQGLNSPLHF,TRBV10-3,many,.,TRBJ1-6
TGTGCCAGCAGCCCGGGCAATGAGCAGTTCTTC,CASSPGNEQFF,TRBV11-2,many,.,TRBJ2-1
TGTGCCAGCAGCGCTCTCACAGGAGCTAACTATGGCTACACCTTC,CASSALTGANYGYTF,TRBV9,many,.,TRBJ1-2
TGCAGTGCTCCTCAGGGAGGCTATGGCTACACCTTC,CSAPQGGYGYTF,TRBV20-1,many,.,TRBJ1-2
TGTGCCATCAGCCCGACCGTTGCAACTAATGAAAAACTGTTTTTT,CAISPTVATNEKLFF,TRBV10-3,few,.,TRBJ1-4
TGTGCAAGTCGCTTAGGACCCCCCCCGGGATCTCGGGAGCAGTACTTC,CASRLGPPPGSREQYF,TRBV12-2,many,.,TRBJ2-7
TGTGCCAGCAGCAGCCGACAGGGCCCAGGGGCTGAAGCTTTCTTT,CASSSRQGPGAEAFF,TRBV13,many,TRBD1,TRBJ1-1
TGCAGTGCTGTCGGCGGCGGGAACTACGAGCAGTACTTC,CSAVGGGNYEQYF,TRBV20-1,many,.,TRBJ2-7
TGTGCCAGCAGTCCTCCGGGACAGCGACAATACGAGCAGTACTTC,CASSPPGQRQYEQYF,TRBV6-2/TRBV6-3,many,TRBD1,TRBJ2-7
TGCGCCAGCAGCCAAGATAGGGGACACGAGCAGTTCTTC,CASSQDRGHEQFF,TRBV4-1,.,.,TRBJ2-1
TGCAGTGCTTCCCTCGGGGGAGTCTTTTACGAGCAGTACTTC,CSASLGGVFYEQYF,TRBV20-1,many,.,TRBJ2-7
TGTGCCAGCAGTTGGTACGGACGAGACACAGATACGCAGTATTTT,CASSWYGRDTDTQYF,TRBV6-2/TRBV6-3,.,.,TRBJ2-3
TGTGCCAGCAAAGGGGGCAACTACAATGAGCAGTTCTTC,CASKGGNYNEQFF,TRBV6-1,many,TRBD1,TRBJ2-1
TGTGCCAGCAGCCGCACGCTGGGGACTAGCGTGTACAATGAGCAGTTCTTC,CASSRTLGTSVYNEQFF,TRBV7-3,many,TRBD2,TRBJ2-1
TGTGCCAGCAGGGGACTAGCGGGAGCGGCCCTAGCCAAAAACATTCAGTACTTC,CASRGLAGAALAKNIQYF,TRBV27,few,TRBD2,TRBJ2-4
TGTGCCAGCCGGCCCGGGACGGCTAATTCACCCCTCCACTTT,CASRPGTANSPLHF,TRBV19,many,.,TRBJ1-6
TGCAGTGCTAGAGATAAAGGGACGGACTCTGGAAACACCATATATTTT,CSARDKGTDSGNTIYF,TRBV20-1,many,.,TRBJ1-3
TGTGCCAGCAGGTTAATCCGGGACACCAATCAGCCCCAGCATTTT,CASRLIRDTNQPQHF,TRBV2,many,.,TRBJ1-5
TGCGCCAGCAGCTCGGGACAGAACACCGGGGAGCTGTTTTTT,CASSSGQNTGELFF,TRBV5-1,many,.,TRBJ2-2
TGTGCCAGCAGCTTGGGTTCGGGACAGGGGGCGAATGGCTACACCTTC,CASSLGSGQGANGYTF,TRBV5-4,.,TRBD1,TRBJ1-2
TGTGCCAGCTCACCACCGAATGGCGAGCAGTACTTC,CASSPPNGEQYF,TRBV18,many,.,TRBJ2-7
TGTGCCAGCAGCAACGACAGAGGTAGTACAGATACGCAGTATTTT,CASSNDRGSTDTQYF,TRBV28,medium-sized,.,TRBJ2-3
TGTGCCAGCAGCCCCACTAGCGGGAGGGCTGGGACATCCTACAATGAGCAGTTCTTC,CASSPTSGRAGTSYNEQFF,TRBV2,many,TRBD2,TRBJ2-1
TGTGCCAGCAGCCCCGGTCTCTTTGGGACGCAGTATTTT,CASSPGLFGTQYF,TRBV7-2,many,.,TRBJ2-3
TGTGCCAGCAGCGTTCCGGGACGAACTGAAGCTTTCTTT,CASSVPGRTEAFF,TRBV9,many,.,TRBJ1-1
TGCAGTGCCACCATAGCGGGAGGGCCAACCCCTGAGCAGTTCTTC,CSATIAGGPTPEQFF,TRBV20-1,many,TRBD2,TRBJ2-1
TGTGCCACCTCAGTGGAATTCCGGGAGCTGTTTTTT,CATSVEFRELFF,TRBV28,many,.,TRBJ2-2
TGTGCCAGCAGCCATGGAGAGACCCAGTACTTC,CASSHGETQYF,TRBV3-1,many,.,TRBJ2-5
TGTGCCAGCAGTTTGCACGGTTACGAGCAGTACTTC,CASSLHGYEQYF,TRBV28,many,.,TRBJ2-7
TGCAGCGTTGGCGACAGGCAGAGCTCCTACAATGAGCAGTTCTTC,CSVGDRQSSYNEQFF,TRBV29-1,many,.,TRBJ2-1
TGTGCCAGCAGCAGAGGGGGGATCCCAGCCTACGAGCAGTACTTC,CASSRGGIPAYEQYF,TRBV11-2,few,.,TRBJ2-7
TGTGCCAGCAGTTATGGTCGGGCAGATACGCAGTATTTT,CASSYGRADTQYF,TRBV6-2/TRBV6-3,many,.,TRBJ2-3
TGTGCCAGCAGTTTCCCCACACGTATGAGGGGCGGGCCCTACGAGCAGTACTTC,CASSFPTRMRGGPYEQYF,TRBV28,many,.,TRBJ2-7
TGTGCCAGCAGCGCCCCCTCGTCACTAGCGGGAGGGGGCAATGAGCAGTTCTTC,CASSAPSSLAGGGNEQFF,TRBV9,.,TRBD2,TRBJ2-1
TGTGCCAGCGGCCAGGGGGCTTACAATGAGCAGTTCTTC,CASGQGAYNEQFF,TRBV27,many,TRBD1,TRBJ2-1
TGTGCCAGCAGCCTCGGACAGGTCGAGCGCACCGGGGAGCTGTTTTTT,CASSLGQVERTGELFF,TRBV13,many,TRBD1,TRBJ2-2
TGTGCCACCAGCAGAGGGGGGACAGGGCTCACAGATACGCAGTATTTT,CATSRGGTGLTDTQYF,TRBV15,many,TRBD1,TRBJ2-3
TGTGCCAGCAGTTACTCGGGACAACAGCTCTTC,CASSYSGQQLF,TRBV6-2/TRBV6-3,many,.,TRBJ2-1
TGTGCCAGCAGCGGGGGGGGACAGAGGAGCACAGATACGCAGTATTTT,CASSGGGQRSTDTQYF,TRBV13,.,.,TRBJ2-3
TGTGCCAGCAGGGGCCGGGACTGGAACACTGAAGCTTTCTTT,CASRGRDWNTEAFF,TRBV12-3/TRBV12-4,many,.,TRBJ1-1
TGTGCAACCGGCGGGGACCCCTACGAGCAGTACTTC,CATGGDPYEQYF,TRBV28,few,.,TRBJ2-7
TGTGCCAGCAGTTTATCCGGGACAGTCTATGAAAAACTGTTTTTT,CASSLSGTVYEKLFF,TRBV27,.,TRBD1,TRBJ1-4